One sample yielded the 13 T cell receptor beta chains listed below, sequenced in a study of shared clonotypes between healthy human individuals. Positive CCR7 selection of CD45RO-negative cells yielded the naive CD8 cells, and terminally differentiated effector memory CD45RA+ cells were excluded. Profiling relied on immunoSEQ multiplex PCR, and the TCRdb table lists in-frame clones only, not all of them. This sample has roughly 1,800,000 clones, with about 94% found just once. Material for sequencing was naive CD8+ T cells sorted from blood. These receptors all stem from a young man in good health.

The V and J genes are TRBV29-1 and TRBJ2-7, with a weak D call TRBD1 (6 bases). This CDR3 comprises 13 residues. The ends were cut back, 3 bases at V and 3 bases at J, with 12 bases in the middle. Per germline, CDR1 SQVTM and CDR2 ANQGSEA. The CDR3 loop reads CSVEGHWGYEQYF. The CDR3 DNA sequence: TGCAGCGTTGAGGGACACTGGGGCTACGAGCAGTACTTC.

This clone was observed a few times. The CDR3 loop reads CASSLPHTEAFF. The CDR3 bases are TGTGCCAGCAGCTTGCCCCACACTGAAGCTTTCTTT. This rearrangement joins TRBV7-9 to TRBJ1-1; D is undetermined. Trimming took 3 bases from V and 3 from J, leaving 5 bases between them. The CDR3 sequence is 12 residues long. Germline CDR1 reads SEHNR; CDR2 reads FQNEAQ (reference sequence).

About this clone itself: The sample holds other DNA sequences that translate to the same CDR3. The rearrangement joins TRBV10-3 to TRBJ2-1; TRBD1 or TRBD2 may be the D gene (5 bases each). The germline gives CDR1 ENHRY, CDR2 SYGVKD. V lost 2 bases and J lost 0, with 5 bases in between. The CDR3 is made up of 14 amino acids. This CDR3 is CAISEGGSYNEQFF. CDR3 in DNA: TGTGCCATCAGTGAGGGGGGCTCCTACAATGAGCAGTTCTTC.

V and J are TRBV28 and TRBJ2-2; perhaps TRBD1 as D (5 bases). CDR3 length equals 14 residues. V was trimmed by 10 bases and J by 8 bases, leaving 20 bases between them. Germline lookup yields CDR1 MDHEN and CDR2 SYDVKM. The DNA for the CDR3 is TGTGCCACCTCCCGGCGTGGGGCTGCGGGGGAGCTGTTTTTT. The encoded protein is CATSRRGAAGELFF.

V is TRBV9 and J is TRBJ1-4; D ambiguous. CDR3 size: 17 residues. Trimming removed 3 bases at V and 7 bases at J, with 22 bases between. Germline V gene data show CDR1 as SGDLS and CDR2 as YYNGEE. CDR3 nucleotide sequence: TGTGCCAGCAGCGCATATCATAAGGGTTTTGATGGTGAAAAACTGTTTTTT. This gives the protein CASSAYHKGFDGEKLFF.

The chain combines TRBV19 with TRBJ1-6, with D uncertain. The germline gives CDR1 LNHDA, CDR2 SQIVND (reference sequence). This CDR3 is 13 amino acids long. V was pared by 1 base and J by 7 bases, with 5 bases between. This CDR3 reads CASSIARNSPLHF. CDR3 nucleotide sequence: TGTGCCAGTAGTATAGCCCGAAATTCACCCCTCCACTTT.

DNA of the CDR3: TGCAGCGTTGCCCATCCAGGGGGGGCTAACAATGAGCAGTTCTTC. Protein product: CSVAHPGGANNEQFF. This chain joins TRBV29-1 and TRBJ2-1; either TRBD1 or TRBD2 may fit D (7 bases each). Germline CDR1 is SQVTM and CDR2 is ANQGSEA. V dropped 4 bases and J dropped 5 bases, with 18 bases sitting between them. The CDR3 consists of 15 residues.

The chain employs TRBV4-1 and TRBJ1-3; D is undetermined. Looked up from germline, CDR1 is MGHRA and CDR2 is YSYEKL. The CDR3 has 17 amino acids. Deletions cut 1 base from V and 3 bases from J, with 16 bases between. The CDR3 nucleotides read TGCGCCAGCAGCCAAGTAGTTCAGAGAGTCCGTGGAAACACCATATATTTT. Translating gives CASSQVVQRVRGNTIYF.

Regarding this clone: This sample includes further DNA sequences coding for the same CDR3. The CDR3 DNA follows: TGCGCCAGCAGCCAAGACCCCGGGACGGGCGGGTACGAGCAGTACTTC. Translated, it gives CASSQDPGTGGYEQYF. The rearrangement uses TRBV4-1 and TRBJ2-7; either TRBD1 or TRBD2 may fit D (5 bases each). Trimming removed 0 bases at V and 4 bases at J, with 16 bases between. This CDR3 is built from 16 residues. Germline values: CDR1 MGHRA, CDR2 YSYEKL.

J is TRBJ2-2 and V is TRBV4-2; D is perhaps TRBD2 (6 bases). This CDR3 comprises 17 residues. The V gene lost 1 base and the J gene lost 1 base, with 13 bases spanning the gap. The V gene's germline CDR1 is LGHNA and CDR2 YNFKEQ. The CDR3 bases are TGTGCCAGCAGCCAAGTCGAACGGGGGAGGAACACCGGGGAGCTGTTTTTT. As protein: CASSQVERGRNTGELFF.

The chain links TRBV9 to TRBJ2-3; 9 nucleotides align to TRBD2. Per the germline V gene, CDR1 is SGDLS and CDR2 is YYNGEE. V dropped 4 bases and J dropped 5; count of bases not matched to a gene: 8. The CDR3 has 15 residues. CDR3: CASSPGVAGVDTQYF. In nucleotides, the CDR3 is TGTGCCAGCAGCCCGGGGGTAGCGGGAGTAGATACGCAGTATTTT.

The chain couples TRBV2 to TRBJ2-3; 8 bases map to TRBD2. Trimming cost V 2 bases and J 5 bases; bases outside gene matches: 9. Germline-derived CDR1 and CDR2 are SNHLY and FYNNEI. The CDR3 is made up of 16 amino acids. The CDR3 nucleotides are TGTGCCAGCAGTGAAAAACTAGCGGTGGGCGAAGATACGCAGTATTTT. As protein: CASSEKLAVGEDTQYF.

This clone was counted once. Additional DNA sequences in this sample encode the identical CDR3. The V call is TRBV7-9, the J call TRBJ2-7; the match to TRBD1 covers 7 bases. The CDR3 sequence is 15 residues long. CDR1 is SEHNR, CDR2 FQNEAQ, per germline (reference sequence). Losses at the gene ends were 1 base for V and 5 bases for J; bases not matched to a gene: 8. CDR3 sequence: CASSLVGQGVDEQYF. CDR3 in DNA: TGTGCCAGCAGCTTAGTTGGGCAGGGGGTGGACGAGCAGTACTTC.